This T cell receptor (beta chain) was captured in a study of blood T cell repertoires in COVID-19. Study-wide background: Sample material is recorded as cDNA or gDNA derived from T cells, B-cell-depleted T cells, or PBMCs.

In the original processing: Estimation of nucleated cell counts was performed using reference gene primer amplification. Generated by immunoSEQ multiplex PCR, the TCRdb table keeps only in-frame clones and is missing some. V and J calls and clone size come straight from that table; D and trimming were deduced from the DNA. The repertoire includes fewer than 70,000 clones, around 90% of them detected once, and around 8.4% sits in the top ten. This sequence was found in a woman of 80 years or more with active COVID-19. Sequenced: peripheral blood.

The CDR3 DNA follows: TGTGCCAGTAGTACCAGGGTGGGTCAGCCCCAGCATTTT. It encodes CASSTRVGQPQHF. The V gene is TRBV19, the J gene TRBJ1-5, with a weak D call TRBD1 (5 bases). CDR1 is LNHDA, CDR2 SQIVND, per germline (reference sequence). Trimming left V 4 bases short and J 6 bases short, with 10 bases between. This CDR3 spans 13 amino acids.